This TCR beta chain originates from a study of long-term antiretroviral therapy in people with HIV (dated by TCRdb to between 2021 and 2024). In the study overall: Collection of the earliest samples took place about a decade ahead of the 2015 WHO recommendation for immediate ART, at a time when ART was typically delayed until CD4 counts fell. This retrospective serial study examined whether starting ART and sustained HIV suppression were associated with changes in the composition and diversity of the TRB repertoire in peripheral blood. Among the 30 to 35 participants with HIV, eleven to twelve were female. A total of roughly 200 cryopreserved PBMC samples came from approximately 30 adults with confirmed HIV infection and were collected serially over a mean of about six years (range 1-12). No cross-contamination during QIAcube processing was seen in test extractions of a monoclonal T-cell line run alongside approximately 36 polyclonal samples. Paper-wide results and their limitations: Starting ART was linked to a significant rise in TRB diversity, yet even with long-term ART the diversity remained significantly lower than in transplant donor controls. Expanded TRB clones identified before ART initiation dominated the repertoire across all time points, though the dominance fluctuated and decreased in many PLHIV after ART. HIV repertoires had narrower CDR3 length ranges than controls, and the network structure suggested an antigen-experienced repertoire that shifted only slightly toward naive after ART. The samples were dated from about 2003 to 2017, and the ART regimens that were used may be less effective than current ART regimens. Limited PBMC availability meant only the TCR beta chain was sequenced, without alpha chain pairing. Because cell numbers in pre-ART samples were limited, unsorted PBMC were profiled instead of sorted CD4+ and CD8+ T cells. Inferences about post-ART repertoire changes are limited because no data were available on ART adherence, viral resistance or therapy changes.

Inclusion was restricted to participants for whom at least one PBMC sample before ART initiation and at least two post-ART samples were available. All participants with HIV were treated in the United States of America. Before DNA extraction, cryopreserved samples containing about 0.95-10 million PBMC were thawed and washed. At the time of the earliest PBMC sample, participants with HIV were aged between about 20 and 55 years. PBMC samples from each participant spanned 1-4 timepoints before ART initiation and 2-8 timepoints after ART initiation, with a median of 7 samples. For every participant, serial HIV viral load, CD4+ T-cell count, ART history and demographic data were obtained. A Qiagen kit on a QIAcube was used to extract genomic DNA from unsorted PBMC, with samples processed in batches of 12. V is shortened by 1 base, J by 1 base, and the region joining them spans 16 bases. CDR1 and CDR2 were assigned from the germline V gene as SQVTM and ANQGSEA. CDR3 length: 16 amino acids, cysteine to phenylalanine. The entry retains the CDR3 DNA only, 48 bases that are in frame from base 1.

Comments on this clone: This receptor's antigen is unknown. No much larger clonotype is one base removed from it; base qualities were not supplied.

The immunoSEQ hsTCRB v3.0 assay was used at survey level resolution for TRB variable region sequencing. The targeted TRB sequencing depth was roughly 40,000-55,000 T-cell genomes per sample. Pooled TRB libraries were sequenced on an Illumina MiSeq with a v3 150-cycle kit. In the authors' own workflow: Analysis of repertoires was carried out in R inside a reproducible Nextflow workflow spanning QC, data transformation and analysis. LymphoSeq2, an R package for AIRR-Seq data exploration, was used to implement custom analyses. A handful of samples that produced fewer than 5000 total TRB sequences were removed, so about 200 HIV repertoires were analyzed. Among the approximately 200 retained HIV repertoires, 55 to 60 were collected before ART initiation and 120 to 140 after ART initiation. Each repertoire was downsampled to 5000 TRB nucleotide sequences, and summary statistics were averaged across 100 downsampling iterations. TRB sequences were retained for analysis only if CDR3 regions of at least seven amino acids were present. Two measures captured diversity: a Shannon entropy-derived clonality score and the Gini coefficient. In repertoire networks, the top 5000 CDR3 amino acid sequences were linked whenever an edit distance of one separated two sequences. For TRB CDR3 amino acid sequences, antigen specificity groups and MHC restriction were predicted with GLIPH2. CDR3 amino acid sequences were matched against VDJdb and McPAS-TCR to flag known CMV, EBV, HIV or tissue antigen associations. Pre-ART, post-ART and control groups were compared with Wilcoxon signed-rank tests and Holm-Bonferroni correction. Drawn from immuneACCESS, this table holds only the in-frame rearrangements with V and J called that TCRdb kept. Clones are partly lost; checked studies trace under half to an unresolved V gene and leave the rest unexplained. Clone size and V and J calls were adopted from that table, with D and trimming inferred from the DNA. This sample is represented by about 28,000 clones; approximately 81% of them were singletons. Roughly 9% of the sample belongs to the ten largest clones.

This receptor was taken from a man in his forties with HIV. Sample: unsorted PBMCs, taken 3 years after starting antiretroviral therapy. The chain links TRBV29-1 with TRBJ1-1; TRBD1 is possibly the D segment (5 matching bases). CDR3 protein: CSVEGGGNVGNTEAFF. The bases read TGCAGCGTTGAAGGGGGCGGCAATGTGGGGAACACTGAAGCTTTCTTT. Joined to the reference TRBV29-1 and TRBJ1-1 proteins, this CDR3 gives the full variable domain: SAVISQKPSRDICQRGTSLTIQCQVDSQVTMMFWYRQQPGQSLTLIATANQGSEATYESGFVIDKFPISRPNLTFSTLTVSNMSPEDSSIYLCSVEGGGNVGNTEAFFGQGTRLTVV.